Below, 30 T cell receptor beta chains from the same sample are listed, as sequenced in a study of blood T cells in healthy people across ages. A second PCR of 7 to 11 cycles used a sample-barcoded 5' primer and a J-beta primer mix. MiXCR, run by TCRdb on the 5' RACE reads, gives a single entry per CDR3 protein. The sample contains about 730,000 distinct CDR3 sequences, around 40% of which appear only once. Sequencing was performed on blood. The origin of the receptors is a woman aged 60 to 75 in good health.

The chain uses TRBV5-1 and TRBJ2-5; D perhaps matches TRBD2 (5 bases). V was pared by 0 bases and J by 1 base, with 10 bases between. Germline V CDR1 and CDR2: SGHRS, YFSETQ. There are 15 residues in the CDR3. CDR3: CASSLDLALQETQYF. In DNA form, the CDR3 reads TGCGCCAGCAGCTTGGATTTAGCGCTCCAAGAGACCCAGTACTTC.

This clonotype has a handful of counts. V and J are TRBV29-1 and TRBJ2-1; 7 bases line up with TRBD1. TRBJ2-7 matches the DNA end more closely, so the J call is doubtful. CDR3 length: 14 residues. CDR1 is SQVTM and CDR2 is ANQGSEA in the germline V gene. The CDR3 sequence: CSVDDRVVNNEQYF. CDR3 nucleotide sequence: TGCAGCGTTGATGACAGGGTGGTCAACAATGAGCAGTACTTC.

This chain uses TRBV4-3 with TRBJ1-1; D is unresolved. Germline V gives CDR1 LGHNA, CDR2 YSLEER. The CDR3 is 13 residues long. Trimming took off 2 bases at V and 6 bases at J, with 10 bases between the two ends. CDR3 amino acids: CASSQTKGAEAFF. The DNA of the CDR3 is TGCGCCAGCAGCCAAACGAAGGGAGCTGAAGCTTTCTTT.

The genes are TRBV3-1 and TRBJ1-4; 9 bases are shared with TRBD1. The CDR3 loop spans 15 amino acids. V shed 5 bases and J 8 bases; nucleotides not matched to a gene: 9. Germline V gives CDR1 LGHDT, CDR2 YNNKEL (reference sequence). The CDR3 coding sequence is TGTGCCAGCAGCAACAGGGGGCAAGATGGCGAAAAACTGTTTTTT. Translated, it gives CASSNRGQDGEKLFF.

CDR3 coding DNA: TGTGCCAGCAGCTTGTCGACACCCATCTCCTACGAGCAGTACTTC. Translation gives CASSLSTPISYEQYF. J is TRBJ2-7 and V is TRBV5-8; D not certain. Looked up from germline, CDR1 is SGHTS and CDR2 is YDEGEE. Between the trimmed V and J ends, which lost 1 base and 0 bases, there was a span of 11 bases. The CDR3 is made up of 15 amino acids.

In this sample, this clonotype turned up a few times. The J gene is TRBJ1-6, the V gene TRBV6-1; D is unresolved. This CDR3 is 13 amino acids long. Germline assignment: CDR1 MNHNS and CDR2 SASEGT. V lost 8 bases and J 6 bases, leaving 11 bases between the germline ends. This CDR3 reads CASCSDPNSPLHF. Here the CDR3 DNA reads TGTGCCAGCTGTTCCGACCCTAATTCACCCCTCCACTTT.

The chain recombines TRBV30 with TRBJ2-3; D is unresolved. V was cut by 2 bases and J by 5 bases, with 8 bases left in between. Germline loops: CDR1 GTSNPN, CDR2 SVGIG (reference sequence). The CDR3 has 12 residues. CDR3 in amino acids: CAWSTYEDTQYF. The CDR3 DNA follows: TGTGCCTGGAGTACTTACGAAGATACGCAGTATTTT.

The CDR3 DNA reads as TGTGCCACGCCATTCGGGGGCCGGGATACGCAGTATTTT. Protein sequence: CATPFGGRDTQYF. The genes are TRBV24-1 and TRBJ2-3; D may be TRBD1 or TRBD2 (6 bases each). CDR1 and CDR2 from the germline V gene are KGHDR and SFDVKD. The CDR3 covers 13 residues. The V gene lost 10 bases and the J gene lost 6 bases, with 16 bases spanning the gap.

This chain joins TRBV5-8 and TRBJ2-5, with D perhaps matching TRBD1 (5 bases). Germline values: CDR1 SGHTS, CDR2 YDEGEE. The V end lost 0 bases, the J end lost 2 bases, and 11 bases lay between the germline ends. CDR3 length equals 15 residues. CDR3 in amino acids: CASSLGSAGQETQYF. As DNA, the CDR3 is TGTGCCAGCAGCTTGGGAAGTGCAGGGCAAGAGACCCAGTACTTC.

The sample holds a few counts of this clonotype. The chain combines TRBV18 with TRBJ2-7; 9 bases match TRBD2. Germline CDR1 reads KGHSH; CDR2 reads LQKENI. V lost 1 base, J lost 7 bases, and 11 bases stayed unmatched. The CDR3 loop spans 16 amino acids. The CDR3 nucleotides read TGTGCCAGCTCACCACGGGCTAGCGGGACTCCGAGAGAGCAGTACTTC. It codes for CASSPRASGTPREQYF.

The V call is TRBV6-6, the J call TRBJ1-1; D not resolved. CDR1 and CDR2 from the germline V gene are MNHNY and SVGAGI (reference sequence). Trimming removed 7 bases at V and 1 base at J, with 10 bases between. The CDR3 length is 13 residues. The CDR3 DNA reads TGTGCCAGCACCCATGTGTCGAACACTGAAGCTTTCTTT. Its translation is CASTHVSNTEAFF.

This chain links TRBV3-1 with TRBJ1-4; 9 bases map to TRBD1. Germline lookup yields CDR1 LGHDT and CDR2 YNNKEL (reference sequence). The CDR3 sequence is 16 residues long. Trimming removed 7 bases from V and 4 bases from J; junction bases left unmatched: 10. The chain's CDR3 is CASNNDRGGFNEKLFF. The CDR3 nucleotides read TGTGCCAGCAACAACGACAGGGGGGGATTTAATGAAAAACTGTTTTTT.

The CDR3 DNA reads as TGTGCCAGCAGGGGTAGCAGGGTACAAGAGACCCAGTACTTC. It translates to CASRGSRVQETQYF. The chain couples TRBV3-1 to TRBJ2-5; weak D call: TRBD1 (5 bases). Trimming removed 6 bases from V and 2 bases from J, with 13 bases in between. Germline assignment: CDR1 LGHDT and CDR2 YNNKEL (reference sequence). CDR3 length: 14 amino acids.

This clonotype was seen more than once but under ten times. V is TRBV18 and J is TRBJ2-6; D unresolved. With 2 bases removed from V and 1 base from J, the gap between germline ends came to 6 bases. The CDR3 is made up of 15 amino acids. Germline values: CDR1 KGHSH, CDR2 LQKENI. CDR3 protein: CASSPDISGANVLTF. CDR3 nucleotides: TGTGCCAGCTCACCAGATATATCTGGGGCCAACGTCCTGACTTTC.

The chain couples TRBV14 to TRBJ1-4, with 7 positions matching TRBD1. V dropped 3 bases and J dropped 0; count of bases not matched to a gene: 13. This CDR3 region has 19 residues. Germline CDR1 reads SGHDN; CDR2 reads FVKESK. For the CDR3, the DNA is TGTGCCAGCAGCCAGCGGGACAGCGCGAGTTGTTCAACTAATGAAAAACTGTTTTTT. Its translation is CASSQRDSASCSTNEKLFF.

The chain employs TRBV30 and TRBJ1-5; D unresolved. Looked up from germline, CDR1 is GTSNPN and CDR2 is SVGIG (reference sequence). The CDR3 spans 11 residues. The V and J ends lost 2 bases and 7 bases respectively, with 6 bases between them. The CDR3 DNA follows: TGTGCCTGGAGTACCGGCCAGCCCCAGCATTTT. Amino acids: CAWSTGQPQHF.

The gene calls are TRBV12-5 and TRBJ2-1; D unresolved. The CDR3 covers 14 residues. The germline CDR1 and CDR2 sequences are LGHNT and FRNRAP. V was pared by 1 base and J by 10 bases, with 14 bases between. CDR3 in amino acids: CASGLGRGFGEQFF. DNA for the CDR3: TGTGCTAGTGGTTTGGGACGTGGGTTTGGGGAGCAGTTCTTC.

Only a few counts were recorded for this clonotype. The rearrangement joins TRBV7-2 to TRBJ2-1; possibly TRBD1 or TRBD2 for D (6 bases each). The CDR3 consists of 15 residues. Trimming cost V 4 bases and J 6 bases, with 16 bases left between them. CDR1 and CDR2 (germline): SGHTA, FQGNSA. DNA of the CDR3: TGTGCCAGCAGCTCCGGCGGGACACTACTCAATGAGCAGTTCTTC. Translated: CASSSGGTLLNEQFF. The whole variable domain, remainder taken from reference TRBV7-2 and TRBJ2-1, is GAGVSQSPSNKVTEKGKDVELRCDPISGHTALYWYRQSLGQGLEFLIYFQGNSAPDKSGLPSDRFSAERTGGSVSTLTIQRTQQEDSAVYLCASSSGGTLLNEQFFGPGTRLTVL.

Remarks on this clonotype: A much more abundant neighbour one base away suggests this may be a read error. The V gene is TRBV29-1, the J gene TRBJ2-7, with D perhaps matching TRBD2 (5 bases). The CDR3 sequence is 13 residues long. Germline lookup yields CDR1 SQVTM and CDR2 ANQGSEA. V dropped 2 bases and J dropped 2 bases, with 10 bases sitting between them. CDR3 sequence reads: CSVERLAAYEQYF. The CDR3 DNA is TGCAGCGTTGAACGGCTAGCTGCCTACGAGCAGTACTTC.

The V gene is TRBV7-9, the J gene TRBJ2-1, with 9 bases matching TRBD2. The CDR3 has 14 amino acids. Trimming cost V 5 bases and J 9 bases; bases outside gene matches: 8. The germline gives CDR1 SEHNR, CDR2 FQNEAQ (reference sequence). The CDR3 nucleotides read TGTGCCAGCAGCCTCGCGGGAGGGCGTGGTGAGCAGTTCTTC. Translation gives CASSLAGGRGEQFF.

This clonotype was detected only a few times. The chain has TRBV9 and TRBJ2-7; 7 nucleotides match TRBD1. V shed 2 bases and J 0 bases; nucleotides not matched to a gene: 5. CDR1 and CDR2 (germline): SGDLS, YYNGEE. The CDR3 runs 15 residues. The CDR3 nucleotides read TGTGCCAGCAGCGTGGGACAGTATGACTCCTACGAGCAGTACTTC. Translating gives CASSVGQYDSYEQYF.

CDR3 sequence: CASSFVGDTDTQYF. Here the CDR3 DNA reads TGTGCCAGCAGCTTTGTCGGAGACACAGATACGCAGTATTTT. The V and J genes are TRBV7-9 and TRBJ2-3; D is ambiguous. The germline V gene has CDR1 SEHNR and CDR2 FQNEAQ (reference sequence). Trimming removed 3 bases from V and 2 bases from J, with 9 bases in between. CDR3 size: 14 residues.

The CDR3 region has the DNA TGTGCCAGCAGAACAGGGACCTACATGAACACTGAAGCTTTCTTT. Translating gives CASRTGTYMNTEAFF. The V call is TRBV27, the J call TRBJ1-1; weak D call: TRBD1 (6 bases). Trimming removed 6 bases at V and 0 bases at J, with 14 bases between. The CDR3 extends over 15 amino acids. CDR1 is MNHEY and CDR2 is SMNVEV in the germline V gene (reference sequence).

The rearrangement uses TRBV5-1 and TRBJ1-2; 8 bases align to TRBD1. Trimming took 2 bases from V and 8 from J; bases not matched to a gene: 8. The germline gives CDR1 SGHRS, CDR2 YFSETQ. The CDR3 is 14 residues long. CDR3 amino acids: CASSLSTGAGGYTF. DNA for the CDR3: TGCGCCAGCAGCTTATCGACAGGGGCTGGGGGCTACACCTTC.

This clonotype was recorded a few times. The CDR3 loop is CASSSLNYEQYF. CDR3 nucleotides: TGTGCCAGCTCATCCCTAAATTACGAGCAGTACTTC. This chain links TRBV18 with TRBJ2-7; D remains unclear. V was clipped by 5 bases and J by 4 bases, with 9 bases between them. Germline CDR1 reads KGHSH; CDR2 reads LQKENI. The CDR3 sequence is 12 residues long.

The sample holds a few counts of this clonotype. The J gene is TRBJ2-3, the V gene TRBV7-9; D uncertain. V was trimmed by 7 bases and J by 2 bases, leaving 7 bases between them. Germline CDR1 SEHNR, CDR2 FQNEAQ (reference sequence). There are 12 residues in the CDR3. CDR3 nucleotides: TGTGCCAGCAAGGATTTCACAGATACGCAGTATTTT. Amino acid sequence: CASKDFTDTQYF.

The chain carries TRBV12-3 or TRBV12-4 and TRBJ2-7; D possibly matches TRBD1 or TRBD2 (6 bases each). The V gene lost 6 bases and the J gene lost 3 bases, with 15 bases spanning the gap. The CDR3 totals 14 residues. The CDR3 reads CASRDRMGGYEQYF. DNA of the CDR3: TGTGCCAGCAGAGACAGGATGGGGGGCTACGAGCAGTACTTC.

On this clonotype: Being one base from a much bigger clone, this may be a read error. The chain couples TRBV10-3 to TRBJ2-1; 9 bases are a match to TRBD1. From germline, CDR1 is ENHRY and CDR2 SYGVKD. V lost 5 bases and J lost 10; bases outside the gene matches: 9. The CDR3 is made up of 14 amino acids. The CDR3 region is CAISPGTGYEEQFF. The CDR3 DNA reads as TGTGCCATCAGTCCCGGGACAGGGTATGAAGAGCAGTTCTTC.

This clonotype was counted a few times. This chain uses TRBV3-1 with TRBJ2-1, with a weak D call TRBD2 (7 bases). CDR1 is LGHDT and CDR2 is YNNKEL in the germline V gene (reference sequence). CDR3 size: 16 residues. The V and J ends lost 4 bases and 5 bases respectively, with 18 bases between them. CDR3 sequence: CASSPGVGLGDNEQFF. Written as DNA, the CDR3 is TGTGCCAGCAGCCCAGGGGTTGGACTAGGTGACAATGAGCAGTTCTTC.

This clonotype was counted only a few times. This chain links TRBV12-3 or TRBV12-4 with TRBJ2-3, with D perhaps TRBD2 (7 bases). The length of the CDR3 is 14 residues. V lost 6 bases to trimming and J lost 2 bases, with 12 bases between them. CDR3: CASRQGTITDTQYF. The CDR3 bases are TGTGCCAGCAGGCAGGGGACTATCACAGATACGCAGTATTTT.